The 13 T cell receptor beta chains in this list originate from one sample, sequenced in a study of shared clonotypes between healthy human individuals. Profiling relied on immunoSEQ multiplex PCR, and the TCRdb table lists in-frame clones only, not all of them. The sample lists 2 million to 2.5 million clones; more than 90% were seen once. Material for sequencing was naive CD4+ T cells sorted from blood. Subset given: CD45RA+ positively selected. The origin of the receptors is a man in his late teens or twenties in good health.

The chain combines TRBV7-2 with TRBJ1-2, with TRBD1 identical over 12 bases. Trimming took 3 bases from V and 8 from J; bases not matched to a gene: 7. The germline gives CDR1 SGHTA, CDR2 FQGNSA. This CDR3 spans 15 amino acids. As DNA, the CDR3 is TGTGCCAGCAGCTTGGTAGGGACAGGGGGCGAGGGCTACACCTTC. This codes for CASSLVGTGGEGYTF.

The chain carries TRBV7-9 and TRBJ2-2, with D possibly being TRBD1 (6 bases). The germline V and J ends were trimmed by 7 bases and 6 bases, with 18 bases remaining between them. The CDR3 is made up of 15 amino acids. Germline V gene data show CDR1 as SEHNR and CDR2 as FQNEAQ (reference sequence). Here the CDR3 reads CASIDRTNRPGELFF. DNA of the CDR3: TGTGCCAGCATCGACAGGACGAACCGACCCGGGGAGCTGTTTTTT.

V usage is TRBV5-5 and J usage is TRBJ2-7; D unclear. This CDR3 is 15 amino acids long. Per the germline V gene, CDR1 is SGHKS and CDR2 is YYEKEE (reference sequence). V was pared by 4 bases and J by 3 bases, with 17 bases between. The CDR3 loop is CASSRVKWGDYEQYF. In nucleotides, the CDR3 is TGTGCCAGCAGCCGGGTAAAGTGGGGTGACTACGAGCAGTACTTC. Complete variable domain (other parts from reference TRBV5-5 and TRBJ2-7): DAGVTQSPTHLIKTRGQQVTLRCSPISGHKSVSWYQQVLGQGPQFIFQYYEKEERGRGNFPDRFSARQFPNYSSELNVNALLLGDSALYLCASSRVKWGDYEQYFGPGTRLTVT.

Of note for this clone: This sample also contains other DNA sequences that code for the same CDR3. The gene calls are TRBV11-2 and TRBJ2-5; maybe TRBD2 (6 bases). In germline, CDR1 is SGHAT, CDR2 FQNNGV. V was trimmed by 5 bases and J by 4 bases, leaving 11 bases between them. The CDR3 sequence is 13 residues long. CDR3 nucleotides: TGTGCCAGCAGCCCGGGACTTCGAGAGACCCAGTACTTC. This sequence encodes CASSPGLRETQYF.

The chain couples TRBV30 to TRBJ1-1; D is unresolved. CDR1 GTSNPN and CDR2 SVGIG come from the germline V gene (reference sequence). This CDR3 contains 11 residues. The CDR3 coding sequence is TGTGCGTGGGCGGCGGGGTTTGAAGCTTTCTTT. This translates into CAWAAGFEAFF.

This clone has only one observation. V and J are TRBV30 and TRBJ2-7; 13 bases are shared with TRBD2. CDR1 and CDR2 from the germline V gene are GTSNPN and SVGIG (reference sequence). The CDR3 extends over 14 amino acids. The V gene end was trimmed by 4 bases and the J gene end by 6 bases; junction bases not matched to a gene: 6. CDR3 amino acids: CAWTRTSGSGEQYF. CDR3 sequence (DNA): TGTGCCTGGACCCGGACTAGCGGGAGTGGCGAGCAGTACTTC.

The chain joins TRBV25-1 to TRBJ1-5, with TRBD1 identical over 9 bases. With 5 bases clipped from V and 1 base from J, the junction kept 6 bases outside the gene matches. This CDR3 region has 16 residues. Germline values: CDR1 MGHDK, CDR2 SYGVNS. CDR3 protein: CASSPSGTGSNQPQHF. In DNA, the CDR3 is TGTGCCAGCAGTCCTTCCGGGACAGGGAGCAATCAGCCCCAGCATTTT.

The chain recombines TRBV4-1 with TRBJ2-2; 8 bases align to TRBD1. The length of the CDR3 is 14 residues. The germline V gene has CDR1 MGHRA and CDR2 YSYEKL. After removal of 5 bases from V and 2 bases from J, the junction contained 1 base not matched to a gene. CDR3 DNA sequence: TGCGCCAGCAGCGGGACAGGAAACACCGGGGAGCTGTTTTTT. Its protein is CASSGTGNTGELFF.

The chain links TRBV2 to TRBJ2-7; D ambiguous. There are 14 residues in the CDR3. V dropped 0 bases and J dropped 2 bases, with 8 bases sitting between them. Germline loops: CDR1 SNHLY, CDR2 FYNNEI. As DNA, the CDR3 is TGTGCCAGCAGTGAAGCGCGGATTGCCTACGAGCAGTACTTC. Translation: CASSEARIAYEQYF.

In regard to this clone: One end of the junction varies from germline; a read error may be responsible. The chain has TRBV11-3 and TRBJ2-7, with 16 bases that match TRBD2. Germline CDR1 reads SGHNT; CDR2 reads YENEEA. The CDR3 loop spans 16 amino acids. The CDR3 sequence: CASSPGTSGRADEQCF. The CDR3 DNA sequence: TGTGCCAGCAGCCCCGGGACTAGCGGGAGGGCGGACGAGCAGTGCTTC.

The chain uses TRBV28 and TRBJ1-3; D is possibly TRBD1 (5 bases). The CDR3 has 15 amino acids. V shed 6 bases and J shed 3 bases, with 15 bases lying between them. CDR1 and CDR2 from the germline V gene are MDHEN and SYDVKM. Written as DNA, the CDR3 is TGTGCCAGCAGGCCCGGGGGGGTGGGTGGAAACACCATATATTTT. It yields the protein CASRPGGVGGNTIYF.

The CDR3 sequence is CASSMGISRINTGELFF. DNA of the CDR3: TGTGCCAGTAGTATGGGGATCTCAAGGATTAACACCGGGGAGCTGTTTTTT. The V and J genes are TRBV19 and TRBJ2-2; D call uncertain. Trimming cost V 3 bases and J 2 bases, with 16 bases left between them. CDR3 length: 17 residues. The germline CDR1 and CDR2 sequences are LNHDA and SQIVND (reference sequence). Combining the CDR3 with reference TRBV19 and TRBJ2-2 gives the whole variable domain DGGITQSPKYLFRKEGQNVTLSCEQNLNHDAMYWYRQDPGQGLRLIYYSQIVNDFQKGDIAEGYSVSREKKESFPLTVTSAQKNPTAFYLCASSMGISRINTGELFFGEGSRLTVL.

V is TRBV10-3 and J is TRBJ2-7; TRBD1 or TRBD2 may be the D gene (5 bases each). CDR1 and CDR2 (germline): ENHRY, SYGVKD. V lost 0 bases to trimming and J lost 5 bases, with 14 bases between them. The CDR3 is made up of 15 amino acids. CDR3 loop: CAISESGAGTHEQYF. Here the CDR3 DNA reads TGTGCCATCAGTGAGTCGGGTGCAGGGACCCACGAGCAGTACTTC.